Presented here are 16 T cell receptor beta chains from one specimen sequenced in a study of cytomegalovirus exposure and HLA in healthy donors. Amplification used 60 Vbeta primers and 13 Jbeta primers. Method: immunoSEQ multiplex PCR; TCRdb's copy keeps in-frame clones and lacks some. The table has approximately 120,000 clones, 83% seen once. The sequenced sample consisted of PBMCs. These receptors all stem from a woman in her thirties or forties in good health and CMV-seropositive.

This clone was seen just once. This chain links TRBV5-6 with TRBJ2-7, with 10 positions matching TRBD2. CDR1 is SGHDT, CDR2 YYEEEE, per germline. This CDR3 contains 14 residues. With 3 bases clipped from V and 5 bases from J, the junction kept 5 bases outside the gene matches. The CDR3 region has the DNA TGTGCCAGCAGCTCTAGCGGGAGATCCCACGAGCAGTACTTC. Its protein is CASSSSGRSHEQYF.

The gene calls are TRBV18 and TRBJ1-2; 10 bases line up with TRBD1. V lost 3 bases, J lost 4 bases, and 5 bases stayed unmatched. The length of the CDR3 is 15 residues. The germline CDR1 and CDR2 sequences are KGHSH and LQKENI. Here the CDR3 reads CASSPGTGAFYGYTF. The DNA for the CDR3 is TGTGCCAGCTCACCCGGGACAGGGGCTTTCTATGGCTACACCTTC.

The chain uses TRBV28 and TRBJ2-7; D gene unclear. The V end lost 5 bases, the J end lost 4 bases, and 9 bases lay between the germline ends. The CDR3 is 12 amino acids. From germline, CDR1 is MDHEN and CDR2 SYDVKM. CDR3 protein: CASSPQRYEQYF. CDR3 DNA: TGTGCCAGCAGTCCACAACGATACGAGCAGTACTTC. The whole variable domain, remainder taken from reference TRBV28 and TRBJ2-7, is DVKVTQSSRYLVKRTGEKVFLECVQDMDHENMFWYRQDPGLGLRLIYFSYDVKMKEKGDIPEGYSVSREKKERFSLILESASTNQTSMYLCASSPQRYEQYFGPGTRLTVT.

This clone was counted only a few times. The rearrangement joins TRBV6-6 to TRBJ1-1; tentative D call: TRBD1 (5 bases). V lost 2 bases to trimming and J lost 0 bases, with 7 bases between them. There are 14 residues in the CDR3. CDR1 is MNHNY and CDR2 is SVGAGI in the germline V gene (reference sequence). CDR3 nucleotide sequence: TGTGCCAGCAGTTACGGACATTTGAACACTGAAGCTTTCTTT. Protein: CASSYGHLNTEAFF.

This clone was counted between two and nine times. The chain has TRBV30 and TRBJ1-1; 9 nucleotides line up with TRBD1. The junction had 15 bases not matched to a gene; V was cut back by 0 bases and J by 4 bases. The germline CDR1 and CDR2 sequences are GTSNPN and SVGIG (reference sequence). This CDR3 region has 18 residues. The CDR3 spells CAWSVWSGQGTQVTEAFF. The CDR3 coding sequence is TGTGCCTGGAGTGTATGGTCAGGACAGGGGACTCAGGTCACTGAAGCTTTCTTT. The whole variable domain, filled in from reference TRBV30 and TRBJ1-1, reads SQTIHQWPATLVQPVGSPLSLECTVEGTSNPNLYWYRQAAGRGLQLLFYSVGIGQISSEVPQNLSASRPQDRQFILSSKKLLLSDSGFYLCAWSVWSGQGTQVTEAFFGQGTRLTVV.

The rearrangement uses TRBV15 and TRBJ1-2; possibly TRBD1 for D (6 bases). Germline V CDR1 and CDR2: LNHNV, YYDKDF (reference sequence). The CDR3 totals 16 residues. The V end was cut by 7 bases, the J end by 1 base, with 19 bases between. CDR3 bases: TGTGCCACCAATGACAGGAATAGAGAATTTAACTATGGCTACACCTTC. Translation gives CATNDRNREFNYGYTF.

This clone was counted a few times. The rearrangement links TRBV6-5 to TRBJ1-2, with D perhaps TRBD1 (5 bases). Germline V gene lookup returns CDR1 MNHEY and CDR2 SVGAGI. CDR3 size: 13 residues. With 5 bases removed from V and 2 bases from J, the gap between germline ends came to 9 bases. CDR3 sequence (DNA): TGTGCCAGCAGTATGACAGAAAACTATGGCTACACCTTC. This codes for CASSMTENYGYTF.

As regards this clone: A read error may produce the germline difference seen at one junction end. This chain uses TRBV7-9 with TRBJ1-1, with 8 bases aligning to TRBD1. This CDR3 is 14 amino acids long. Germline-derived CDR1 and CDR2 are SEHNR and FQNEAQ (reference sequence). The CDR3 loop reads CSSSEGTGNTEAFF. The CDR3 DNA reads TGTTCCAGCAGCGAAGGGACAGGAAACACTGAAGCTTTCTTT.

V is TRBV7-9 and J is TRBJ2-7; possibly TRBD1 for D (5 bases). Germline CDR1 is SEHNR and CDR2 is FQNEAQ (reference sequence). The V and J ends lost 1 base and 3 bases respectively, with 16 bases between them. The CDR3 runs 16 residues. The CDR3 DNA reads as TGTGCCAGCAGCTTAGTAGTTGGAGACAGCCGCTACGAGCAGTACTTC. The encoded protein is CASSLVVGDSRYEQYF. The full variable domain, its missing parts supplied by reference TRBV7-9 and TRBJ2-7, is DTGVSQNPRHKITKRGQNVTFRCDPISEHNRLYWYRQTLGQGPEFLTYFQNEAQLEKSRLLSDRFSAERPKGSFSTLEIQRTEQGDSAMYLCASSLVVGDSRYEQYFGPGTRLTVT.

The rearrangement links TRBV6-6 to TRBJ2-7; 9 bases line up with TRBD1. The CDR3 is 16 residues long. CDR1 is MNHNY, CDR2 SVGAGI, per germline (reference sequence). V was clipped by 2 bases and J by 2 bases; unmatched bases: 7. In nucleotides, the CDR3 is TGTGCCAGCAGTTACCTCCGGGACAGGGTTACCTACGAGCAGTACTTC. It yields the protein CASSYLRDRVTYEQYF.

V is TRBV5-1 and J is TRBJ2-3; 8 nucleotides align to TRBD2. The CDR3 has 16 amino acids. CDR1 is SGHRS, CDR2 YFSETQ, per germline. With 1 base clipped from V and 0 bases from J, the junction kept 4 bases outside the gene matches. The CDR3 loop is CASSLRSGASTDTQYF. CDR3 DNA sequence: TGCGCCAGCAGCTTGCGTAGCGGGGCTAGCACAGATACGCAGTATTTT.

The chain combines TRBV28 with TRBJ2-5, with 11 bases lining up with TRBD2. V lost 2 bases and J lost 3; bases outside the gene matches: 17. CDR3 length: 20 amino acids. In germline, CDR1 is MDHEN, CDR2 SYDVKM. The CDR3 DNA reads TGTGCCAGCAGTTTAAAGCCTAGCGGGAGGAGGGGACCGGGGAAAGAGACCCAGTACTTC. Its translation: CASSLKPSGRRGPGKETQYF.

The CDR3 coding sequence is TGTGCCAGCAGACCTCGGACAGGGAACATTCAGTACTTC. This encodes CASRPRTGNIQYF. The V gene is TRBV6-1, the J gene TRBJ2-4, with 8 bases identical to TRBD1. The CDR3 is 13 residues long. Per germline, CDR1 MNHNS and CDR2 SASEGT. Germline trimming cut 6 bases from V and 7 bases from J; bases unmatched to any gene: 5.

The gene calls are TRBV9 and TRBJ2-7; a weak D match, TRBD1 (6 bases). The CDR3 contains 12 residues. Germline-derived CDR1 and CDR2 are SGDLS and YYNGEE. Deletions cut 4 bases from V and 7 bases from J, with 12 bases between. The CDR3 loop is CASSSAGTEQYF. CDR3 nucleotides: TGTGCCAGCAGCTCCGCAGGGACAGAGCAGTACTTC.

The chain employs TRBV19 and TRBJ1-2; the D gene is possibly TRBD1 (5 bases). Trimming stripped 3 bases from V and 5 bases from J, with 13 bases between. CDR1 and CDR2 from the germline V gene are LNHDA and SQIVND (reference sequence). This CDR3 spans 14 amino acids. CDR3 sequence: CASSIEPGEYGYTF. The CDR3 DNA reads as TGTGCCAGTAGTATTGAGCCGGGGGAGTATGGCTACACCTTC. Drawing the rest from reference TRBV19 and TRBJ1-2, the complete variable domain is DGGITQSPKYLFRKEGQNVTLSCEQNLNHDAMYWYRQDPGQGLRLIYYSQIVNDFQKGDIAEGYSVSREKKESFPLTVTSAQKNPTAFYLCASSIEPGEYGYTFGSGTRLTVV.

This rearrangement joins TRBV16 to TRBJ2-2; D ambiguous. There are 12 residues in the CDR3. In germline, CDR1 is KGHSY, CDR2 FQNENV. The V and J ends lost 0 bases and 6 bases respectively, with 2 bases between them. The CDR3 nucleotides are TGTGCCAGCAGCCAATCCTCCGGGGAGCTGTTTTTT. Translated, it gives CASSQSSGELFF. The full variable domain, with the rest looked up from reference TRBV16 and TRBJ2-2, is GEEVAQTPKHLVRGEGQKAKLYCAPIKGHSYVFWYQQVLKNEFKFLISFQNENVFDETGMPKERFSAKCLPNSPCSLEIQATKLEDSAVYFCASSQSSGELFFGEGSRLTVL.